Listed here are 28 T cell receptor beta chains from one sample, sequenced in a study of T cell clusters in autoimmune cytopenias. Each sample's input was approximately 0.25 ug genomic DNA, 30,000 to 45,000 genome equivalents. TRB was amplified by touch-down multiplex PCR, primer pools A and B combined. One entry per CDR3 protein, without DNA, is what TCRdb gives after re-calling the multiplex PCR reads. The table lists 3,000 or so distinct CDR3 sequences. Input material: peripheral blood. These receptors originate from a human donor with an autoimmune cytopenia or autoimmune hepatitis (not recorded which).

This clonotype is deemed medium-sized by its frequency. J is TRBJ2-7 and V is TRBV13; as DNA is missing, the TRBD1 call by TCRdb cannot be tested. The CDR3 contains 14 residues. Germline CDR1 and CDR2: PRHDT and FYEKMQ (reference sequence). The CDR3: CASSSRDRDGEQYF.

The CDR3 here is CASSLRGQETQYF. The chain is built from TRBV13 and TRBJ2-5. The CDR3 consists of 13 residues. CDR1 and CDR2 (germline): PRHDT, FYEKMQ (reference sequence).

This clonotype counts as medium-sized (0.01 to 0.1%) by frequency. The V call is TRBV6-1, the J call TRBJ2-7; the TCRdb call, TRBD2, lacks DNA for checking. Germline V gives CDR1 MNHNS, CDR2 SASEGT. The CDR3 consists of 14 residues. CDR3 in amino acids: CASRLQEVTYEQYF.

This chain uses TRBV27 with TRBJ1-1; TCRdb calls TRBD1, which cannot be checked without DNA. This CDR3 has 13 residues. Germline lookup yields CDR1 MNHEY and CDR2 SMNVEV (reference sequence). This chain's CDR3 is CASSSVPIFEAFF.

The chain recombines TRBV10-3 with TRBJ2-3. Germline values: CDR1 ENHRY, CDR2 SYGVKD. The CDR3 is 14 amino acids. CDR3 in amino acids: CAISEWFGTDTQYF.

Measured by frequency, this clonotype is medium-sized. The J gene is TRBJ2-2, the V gene TRBV6-1. The germline gives CDR1 MNHNS, CDR2 SASEGT. The CDR3 spans 15 residues. This CDR3 reads CASSEYRSNTGELFF.

By frequency, this clonotype is medium-sized (0.01 to 0.1%). The V and J genes are TRBV6-5 and TRBJ1-6; the TRBD1 assignment by TCRdb is unverifiable without DNA. The CDR3 extends over 16 amino acids. Germline CDR1 reads MNHEY; CDR2 reads SVGAGI. The CDR3 region is CASSYGTVGIDSPLHF.

This clonotype is called large based on its frequency. The rearrangement links TRBV29-1 to TRBJ2-4. The CDR3 covers 13 residues. CDR1 is SQVTM, CDR2 ANQGSEA, per germline. The CDR3 sequence: CSVEDHVKNIQYF.

In terms of frequency, this clonotype is medium-sized. V usage is TRBV15 and J usage is TRBJ2-5; TCRdb outputs TRBD2, but without DNA this stays unchecked. CDR1 LNHNV and CDR2 YYDKDF come from the germline V gene (reference sequence). CDR3 length: 15 amino acids. This chain's CDR3 is CATSRLAGGSETQYF. Supplemented by reference TRBV15 and TRBJ2-5, the full variable domain reads DAMVIQNPRYQVTQFGKPVTLSCSQTLNHNVMYWYQQKSSQAPKLLFHYYDKDFNNEADTPDNFQSRRPNTSFCFLDIRSPGLGDTAMYLCATSRLAGGSETQYFGPGTRLLVL.

In terms of frequency, this clonotype is medium-sized (0.01 to 0.1%). V gene TRBV15 combines with J gene TRBJ2-3; the TRBD1 assignment by TCRdb is unverifiable without DNA. Germline CDR1 reads LNHNV; CDR2 reads YYDKDF (reference sequence). The CDR3 loop spans 15 amino acids. The CDR3 sequence: CATSRGRGYTDTQYF.

Frequency places this clonotype as medium-sized. V and J are TRBV19 and TRBJ2-3; lacking DNA, the TRBD1 call made by TCRdb goes unchecked. The CDR3 is made up of 13 amino acids. The germline CDR1 and CDR2 sequences are LNHDA and SQIVND (reference sequence). The CDR3 sequence: CAARASGGDTQYF.

The chain carries TRBV29-1 and TRBJ2-2. The CDR3 covers 14 residues. CDR1 SQVTM and CDR2 ANQGSEA come from the germline V gene. The CDR3 loop is CSVQQRRTYVELFF.

The chain is built from TRBV19 and TRBJ1-3; TCRdb selects TRBD1, and the lack of DNA leaves this call unchecked. CDR1 and CDR2 from the germline V gene are LNHDA and SQIVND (reference sequence). CDR3 size: 16 residues. Here the CDR3 reads CASSPSGAYPGNTIYF.

V and J are TRBV27 and TRBJ2-7; without DNA, the TCRdb call of TRBD2 cannot be checked. Germline CDR1 MNHEY, CDR2 SMNVEV (reference sequence). The CDR3 consists of 14 residues. This CDR3 reads CASSLRLAGDKQYF.

V is TRBV19 and J is TRBJ1-3; TCRdb selects TRBD1, and the lack of DNA leaves this call unchecked. CDR1 and CDR2 (germline): LNHDA, SQIVND (reference sequence). This CDR3 is 16 amino acids long. The CDR3 loop reads CASSTTGFGDGNTIYF.

This clonotype is called medium-sized (0.01 to 0.1%) based on its frequency. This chain uses TRBV11-3 with TRBJ2-7; the D call of TRBD1 rests on TCRdb alone, since no DNA is present to check it. CDR1 SGHNT and CDR2 YENEEA come from the germline V gene. This CDR3 is built from 13 residues. CDR3 loop: CASSPSQGYEQYF.

By frequency, this clonotype is medium-sized. The chain recombines TRBV7-9 with TRBJ2-7. CDR1 and CDR2 (germline): SEHNR, FQNEAQ (reference sequence). The CDR3 length is 12 residues. The CDR3 sequence is CASSASNYEQYF.

In terms of frequency, this clonotype is medium-sized. The chain is built from TRBV12-3 or TRBV12-4 and TRBJ2-7; TCRdb designates TRBD1, a call that cannot be tested without DNA. CDR3 length: 14 amino acids. The CDR3 reads CASRPFDRAHEQYF.

This rearrangement joins TRBV30 to TRBJ2-5. Germline V CDR1 and CDR2: GTSNPN, SVGIG (reference sequence). The CDR3 consists of 13 residues. The CDR3 here is CAWSVRLGETQYF.

This clonotype is identified as medium-sized from frequency. This chain joins TRBV6-5 and TRBJ1-1; the TCRdb call, TRBD1, lacks DNA for checking. CDR1 and CDR2 from the germline V gene are MNHEY and SVGAGI. This CDR3 is built from 14 residues. This chain's CDR3 is CASWSTGTSTEAFF.

This clonotype is deemed medium-sized by its frequency. V usage is TRBV19 and J usage is TRBJ2-7; absent DNA, TCRdb's TRBD1 call cannot be checked. The CDR3 is 15 residues long. Germline V gene sequence: CDR1 LNHDA, CDR2 SQIVND (reference sequence). The CDR3 sequence: CASRSFQGAFSEQYF.

The rearrangement joins TRBV11-3 to TRBJ1-2; the D call from TCRdb, TRBD1, cannot be confirmed without DNA. In germline, CDR1 is SGHNT, CDR2 YENEEA. The CDR3 extends over 16 amino acids. CDR3 loop: CASSWAGTGLNYGYTF. Full variable domain (remainder filled in from reference TRBV11-3 and TRBJ1-2): EAGVVQSPRYKIIEKKQPVAFWCNPISGHNTLYWYLQNLGQGPELLIRYENEEAVDDSQLPKDRFSAERLKGVDSTLKIQPAELGDSAVYLCASSWAGTGLNYGYTFGSGTRLTVV.

The chain couples TRBV4-2 to TRBJ2-5; TCRdb's D gene call, TRBD2, goes unchecked for lack of DNA. This CDR3 comprises 15 residues. In germline, CDR1 is LGHNA, CDR2 YNFKEQ. The CDR3 sequence is CASSQDTGGGETQYF.

The gene calls are TRBV11-3 and TRBJ2-3; the TCRdb call, TRBD2, lacks DNA for checking. This CDR3 is 15 amino acids long. CDR1 is SGHNT and CDR2 is YENEEA in the germline V gene. The CDR3 loop reads CASSPSGGLVDTQYF.

According to its frequency, this clonotype is medium-sized. V usage is TRBV12-3 or TRBV12-4 and J usage is TRBJ1-2; TCRdb gives TRBD1 as the D gene, but with no DNA this cannot be confirmed. This CDR3 has 14 amino acids. CDR3 loop: CASSFRGSGGGYTF.

Frequency places this clonotype as medium-sized. V and J are TRBV13 and TRBJ2-5; as DNA is missing, the TRBD1 call by TCRdb cannot be tested. CDR3 length: 15 residues. The germline gives CDR1 PRHDT, CDR2 FYEKMQ (reference sequence). CDR3: CASSLGPGQVETQYF.

This chain uses TRBV6-2 or TRBV6-3 with TRBJ2-1; absent DNA, TCRdb's TRBD1 call cannot be checked. There are 14 residues in the CDR3. Germline CDR1 reads MNHEY; CDR2 reads SVGEGT. The CDR3 region is CASSAPGRGSEQFF.

Its frequency marks this clonotype as medium-sized. CDR3 amino acids: CAWSVRVSSGNTIYF. The J gene is TRBJ1-3, the V gene TRBV30. The CDR3 spans 15 residues. Germline CDR1 reads GTSNPN; CDR2 reads SVGIG (reference sequence).